Each of the 25 T cell receptor beta chains below was sequenced from the same sample in a study of early T cells in non-severe SARS-CoV-2 infection. Using its own MiXCR run on the 5' RACE reads, TCRdb lists one record per CDR3 protein. The profile shows tens of thousands of distinct CDR3 sequences, around 16% of them singletons. Sequences were obtained from whole blood. These receptors all stem from an adult who was a healthcare worker with PCR-confirmed SARS-CoV-2 infection or an uninfected control (not recorded which).

This clonotype was detected only a few times. The V gene is TRBV3-1, the J gene TRBJ2-3, with 8 bases that match TRBD2. The CDR3 sequence is 16 residues long. V shed 0 bases, J shed 6 bases, and the junction held 8 bases outside the gene matches. Germline assignment: CDR1 LGHDT and CDR2 YNNKEL (reference sequence). This chain's CDR3 is CASSQESPGGADTQYF. In DNA form, the CDR3 reads TGTGCCAGCAGCCAAGAGTCCCCCGGGGGGGCGGATACGCAGTATTTT.

At least ten counts were recorded for this clonotype. The CDR3 reads CAWGKAGTDTQYF. The CDR3 DNA reads as TGTGCCTGGGGAAAGGCGGGTACAGATACGCAGTATTTT. The chain joins TRBV30 to TRBJ2-3, with D possibly TRBD2 on 5 matching bases. The CDR3 sequence is 13 residues long. V dropped 5 bases and J dropped 3 bases, with 12 bases sitting between them. Per germline, CDR1 GTSNPN and CDR2 SVGIG (reference sequence).

The V call is TRBV15, the J call TRBJ2-1; TRBD1 or TRBD2 may be the D gene (5 bases each). The CDR3 contains 18 residues. The germline gives CDR1 LNHNV, CDR2 YYDKDF (reference sequence). The ends were cut back, 1 base at V and 4 bases at J, with 20 bases in the middle. CDR3: CATSRVKGQRAIYNEQFF. CDR3 DNA sequence: TGTGCCACCAGCAGAGTAAAGGGGCAGAGGGCGATTTACAATGAGCAGTTCTTC.

The chain recombines TRBV7-9 with TRBJ1-2; D is ambiguous. CDR1 is SEHNR and CDR2 is FQNEAQ in the germline V gene (reference sequence). V shed 2 bases and J shed 4 bases, with 14 bases lying between them. The CDR3 is made up of 15 amino acids. The DNA for the CDR3 is TGTGCCAGCAGCTTAACGGATGGACTGTTCTATGGCTACACCTTC. It yields the protein CASSLTDGLFYGYTF. The full variable domain, completed using reference TRBV7-9 and TRBJ1-2, is DTGVSQNPRHKITKRGQNVTFRCDPISEHNRLYWYRQTLGQGPEFLTYFQNEAQLEKSRLLSDRFSAERPKGSFSTLEIQRTEQGDSAMYLCASSLTDGLFYGYTFGSGTRLTVV.

In this sample, this clonotype turned up many times. Here the CDR3 DNA reads TGTGCCAGCAGCACCTGGGGAGGATCAAGCTCCTACGAGCAGTACTTC. Its translation is CASSTWGGSSSYEQYF. The chain joins TRBV7-9 to TRBJ2-7; D possibly corresponds to TRBD2 (6 bases). CDR3 size: 16 residues. V was cut by 5 bases and J by 0 bases, with 17 bases left in between. CDR1 and CDR2 from the germline V gene are SEHNR and FQNEAQ (reference sequence).

This clonotype has ten or more counts. The gene calls are TRBV21-1 and TRBJ2-7; the D call in the table, TRBD2, was not verified against the DNA. TRBV21-1 is a pseudogene. CDR3 size: 14 residues. The CDR3 reads CASRPGTVAYEQYF. CDR3 DNA: TGTGCCAGCAGACCCGGGACTGTAGCCTACGAGCAGTACTTC.

CDR3 region: CAWRDRGRRNQPQHF. The CDR3, as DNA: TGTGCCTGGAGAGACAGGGGAAGGAGAAATCAGCCCCAGCATTTT. The V gene is TRBV30, the J gene TRBJ1-5; 8 bases fit TRBD1. The CDR3 extends over 15 amino acids. After removal of 3 bases from V and 4 bases from J, the junction contained 8 bases not matched to a gene. From germline, CDR1 is GTSNPN and CDR2 SVGIG (reference sequence).

V gene TRBV6-1 combines with J gene TRBJ1-4; D perhaps matches TRBD1 (5 bases). The germline CDR1 and CDR2 sequences are MNHNS and SASEGT. Trimming pared 5 bases from V and 3 bases from J, leaving 19 bases between. The CDR3 sequence is 17 residues long. The CDR3 spells CASSRSAGTPSNEKLFF. The CDR3 DNA is TGTGCCAGCAGTCGAAGCGCGGGGACTCCGTCTAATGAAAAACTGTTTTTT.

A few counts support this clonotype. The chain combines TRBV29-1 with TRBJ2-7; TRBD1 agrees at 9 bases. The CDR3 spans 13 residues. V lost 8 bases and J lost 3; bases outside the gene matches: 8. Looked up from germline, CDR1 is SQVTM and CDR2 is ANQGSEA. For the CDR3, the DNA is TGCAGCTCCCGGGACAGGGCTGTCTACGAGCAGTACTTC. This encodes CSSRDRAVYEQYF.

This clonotype has just a few counts. The V call is TRBV7-9, the J call TRBJ2-5; D unresolved. CDR1 is SEHNR and CDR2 is FQNEAQ in the germline V gene (reference sequence). The CDR3 covers 12 residues. V shed 3 bases and J shed 5 bases, with 7 bases lying between them. The CDR3 coding sequence is TGTGCCAGCAGCTTCTCGCAGGAGACCCAGTACTTC. Its protein product is CASSFSQETQYF.

This clonotype showed up just a few times. The chain is built from TRBV4-3 and TRBJ1-5; weak D call: TRBD1 (5 bases). Germline CDR1 is LGHNA and CDR2 is YSLEER. This CDR3 comprises 16 residues. V was shortened by 1 base and J by 5 bases, with 15 bases between the two germline ends. The CDR3 loop reads CASSQGTAGPYQPQHF. The CDR3 DNA sequence: TGCGCCAGCAGCCAAGGAACGGCAGGGCCATATCAGCCCCAGCATTTT.

V usage is TRBV9 and J usage is TRBJ2-2, with unresolved D. The CDR3 length is 13 residues. The germline CDR1 and CDR2 sequences are SGDLS and YYNGEE. Between the trimmed V and J ends, which lost 4 bases and 4 bases, there was a span of 8 bases. The CDR3 DNA sequence: TGTGCCAGCAGCATTCAGGTCACCGGGGAGCTGTTTTTT. Its protein product is CASSIQVTGELFF.

The rearrangement links TRBV10-3 to TRBJ1-1; TRBD1 might be the D (6 bases). The length of the CDR3 is 12 residues. From germline, CDR1 is ENHRY and CDR2 SYGVKD. Between the trimmed V and J ends, which lost 8 bases and 7 bases, there was a span of 14 bases. For the CDR3, the DNA is TGTGCCATCGGGGGGGGCCTAGGTGAAGCTTTCTTT. It codes for CAIGGGLGEAFF.

V gene TRBV12-3 or TRBV12-4 combines with J gene TRBJ1-5, with 9 bases identical to TRBD1. V lost 10 bases, J lost 7 bases, and 8 bases stayed unmatched. The CDR3 is made up of 13 amino acids. The CDR3 region has the DNA TGTGCCACCGGGACAGGGTTAGGGCAGCCCCAGCATTTT. Translation gives CATGTGLGQPQHF.

The rearrangement uses TRBV4-3 and TRBJ1-1, with 8 bases matching TRBD1. Germline lookup yields CDR1 LGHNA and CDR2 YSLEER. This CDR3 is 17 amino acids long. With 3 bases clipped from V and 1 base from J, the junction kept 10 bases outside the gene matches. CDR3 loop: CASSQIQGASQNTEAFF. Written as DNA, the CDR3 is TGCGCCAGCAGCCAGATTCAGGGGGCTAGTCAGAACACTGAAGCTTTCTTT.

This clonotype was counted a few times. J is TRBJ1-5 and V is TRBV29-1; 9 positions agree with TRBD1. The V and J ends lost 6 bases and 7 bases, in that order; junction bases with no gene match: 10. Germline V gives CDR1 SQVTM, CDR2 ANQGSEA. This CDR3 has 14 amino acids. CDR3 region: CSVLGTGPGQPQHF. Written as DNA, the CDR3 is TGCAGCGTCCTGGGGACAGGGCCTGGACAGCCCCAGCATTTT.

The chain links TRBV6-1 to TRBJ1-6; weak D call: TRBD1 (5 bases). V gave up 3 bases and J gave up 10 bases, with 13 bases separating them. The length of the CDR3 is 14 residues. Germline V CDR1 and CDR2: MNHNS, SASEGT. CDR3 amino acids: CASSDISGGSPLHF. The DNA for the CDR3 is TGTGCCAGCAGTGACATATCGGGGGGGTCACCCCTCCACTTT.

This clonotype was detected once. CDR3 in amino acids: CASSEARGNEKLFF. The CDR3 DNA reads as TGTGCCAGCAGTGAAGCTAGGGGGAATGAAAAACTGTTTTTT. The V gene is TRBV25-1, the J gene TRBJ1-4, with a tentative D call TRBD1 (6 bases). This CDR3 is 14 amino acids long. V lost 2 bases and J 5 bases, leaving 9 bases between the germline ends. The germline V gene encodes CDR1 MGHDK and CDR2 SYGVNS.

This clonotype was seen only a few times. The CDR3 DNA is TGCAGCGTCGCCCCGGAGGGATCTCACCTAGAGCAGTACTTC. Translated: CSVAPEGSHLEQYF. The chain employs TRBV29-1 and TRBJ2-7; the D gene is possibly TRBD2 (6 bases). This CDR3 is 14 amino acids long. The ends were cut back, 6 bases at V and 7 bases at J, with 22 bases in the middle. The germline gives CDR1 SQVTM, CDR2 ANQGSEA.

The genes are TRBV4-1 and TRBJ2-2, with 9 bases matching TRBD1. Trimming took 8 bases from V and 4 from J; bases not matched to a gene: 5. The germline CDR1 and CDR2 sequences are MGHRA and YSYEKL. CDR3 length equals 14 residues. The CDR3 region is CASLGQGTTGELFF. The CDR3 nucleotides read TGCGCCAGCTTGGGACAGGGTACCACCGGGGAGCTGTTTTTT.

The chain combines TRBV28 with TRBJ1-2; maybe TRBD1 (5 bases). Germline V gene sequence: CDR1 MDHEN, CDR2 SYDVKM. The germline V and J ends were trimmed by 6 bases and 7 bases, with 15 bases remaining between them. This CDR3 is 13 amino acids long. In DNA, the CDR3 is TGTGCCAGCAGACCAGGGTTCTTCTCTGGCTACACCTTC. It codes for CASRPGFFSGYTF.

V and J are TRBV5-1 and TRBJ1-5, with TRBD1 as a possible D gene (5 bases). The ends were cut back, 2 bases at V and 5 bases at J, with 14 bases in the middle. Looked up from germline, CDR1 is SGHRS and CDR2 is YFSETQ. The CDR3 runs 15 residues. CDR3 bases: TGCGCCAGCAGCTTCCGACCGGGGGAGGATCAGCCCCAGCATTTT. Protein product: CASSFRPGEDQPQHF.

This chain links TRBV19 with TRBJ2-7, with D perhaps TRBD2 (6 bases). The CDR3 length is 17 residues. Germline V CDR1 and CDR2: LNHDA, SQIVND (reference sequence). V was cut by 5 bases and J by 0 bases, with 20 bases left in between. The CDR3 is CASSPPPGGPGSYEQYF. The CDR3 DNA follows: TGTGCCAGTAGTCCTCCGCCAGGAGGGCCCGGCTCCTACGAGCAGTACTTC.

The chain links TRBV28 to TRBJ2-7; D unresolved. Germline V lookup: CDR1 MDHEN, CDR2 SYDVKM. The CDR3 has 12 amino acids. V was cut by 3 bases and J by 2 bases, with 5 bases left in between. The CDR3 DNA is TGTGCCAGCAGTTTCCCAACCTACGAGCAGTACTTC. This codes for CASSFPTYEQYF.

This chain joins TRBV10-2 and TRBJ1-1; TRBD1 aligns across 7 bases. V trimming: 7 bases; J trimming: 1 base; junction bases outside the gene matches: 3. This CDR3 has 13 residues. Germline CDR1 WSHSY, CDR2 SAAADI. The CDR3 DNA is TGCGCCAGCATTAGACAGGGGAACACTGAAGCTTTCTTT. Protein product: CASIRQGNTEAFF.